The 23 T cell receptor beta chains below come from one sample, sequenced in a study of cytomegalovirus exposure and HLA in healthy donors. Researchers ran the PCR with 60 Vbeta and 13 Jbeta primers. Assay: immunoSEQ multiplex PCR; the TCRdb copy retains only in-frame clones and omits some. The sample consists of 50,000 to 55,000 clones, over 75% of them appearing once. The sample taken for sequencing was PBMCs. These receptors all come from a boy between 10 and 17 years old in good health and CMV-seropositive.

CDR3: CASTPWEAGNTIYF. CDR3 bases: TGTGCCAGCACCCCCTGGGAGGCTGGAAACACCATATATTTT. The V gene is TRBV13, the J gene TRBJ1-3; D is unresolved. The V gene lost 7 bases and the J gene lost 2 bases, with 12 bases spanning the gap. The CDR3 loop spans 14 amino acids. CDR1 and CDR2 (germline): PRHDT, FYEKMQ (reference sequence).

This chain uses TRBV11-1 with TRBJ2-3; a possible D gene is TRBD1 (5 bases). Germline CDR1 and CDR2: SGHAT and FQDESV (reference sequence). Trimming removed 1 base from V and 3 bases from J, with 11 bases in between. The CDR3 loop spans 15 amino acids. The CDR3 is CASSLVAAGTDTQYF. The CDR3 DNA reads TGTGCCAGCAGCTTAGTGGCTGCAGGGACAGATACGCAGTATTTT.

The rearrangement joins TRBV9 to TRBJ2-5, with TRBD2 matching over 9 bases. The J segment lost 3 bases and the V segment lost 5 bases, leaving 8 bases of the junction unmatched. The CDR3 has 15 amino acids. Per germline, CDR1 SGDLS and CDR2 YYNGEE. The CDR3 nucleotides are TGTGCCAGCAGTGATCCGGGACTAGCAAAAGAGACCCAGTACTTC. The encoded protein is CASSDPGLAKETQYF.

V and J are TRBV2 and TRBJ1-1; 7 bases agree with TRBD1. Trimming cost V 2 bases and J 4 bases; bases outside gene matches: 7. Germline CDR1 and CDR2: SNHLY and FYNNEI. This CDR3 region has 15 residues. The CDR3 loop is CASSETGESITEAFF. CDR3 in DNA: TGTGCCAGCAGTGAAACAGGGGAGAGTATCACTGAAGCTTTCTTT.

This chain links TRBV5-5 with TRBJ2-5; D might be TRBD1 (7 bases). The V end was cut by 6 bases, the J end by 5 bases, with 20 bases between. The CDR3 runs to 15 residues. Germline V gives CDR1 SGHKS, CDR2 YYEKEE (reference sequence). In DNA, the CDR3 is TGTGCCAGCACCTCAGCAGGGGGGCCGAGGGAGACCCAGTACTTC. This encodes CASTSAGGPRETQYF.

This clone was seen a single time. The gene calls are TRBV5-7 and TRBJ2-7; TRBD2 might be the D (6 bases). TRBV5-7 is flagged as an ORF with uncertain function. The length of the CDR3 is 17 residues. The V end lost 6 bases, the J end lost 3 bases, and 25 bases lay between the germline ends. The CDR3 here is CASTPSIFGGDLYEQYF. CDR3 bases: TGTGCCAGCACCCCGAGCATATTTGGAGGGGATCTCTACGAGCAGTACTTC.

This clone was seen more than once but under ten times. One junction end does not reproduce the germline sequence, and a read error may be involved. This chain links TRBV7-7 with TRBJ2-5, with 8 bases fitting TRBD1. The germline V gene encodes CDR1 SSHAT and CDR2 FNYEAQ (reference sequence). The length of the CDR3 is 16 residues. CDR3 bases: TGTGCTAGCAGCTTTTCCAGGGGGCGCAATGAAGAGACCCAGTACTTC. Protein: CASSFSRGRNEETQYF.

The chain carries TRBV13 and TRBJ1-2; D may be TRBD1 (6 bases). CDR1 is PRHDT and CDR2 is FYEKMQ in the germline V gene (reference sequence). The CDR3 spans 16 residues. The germline V and J ends were trimmed by 4 bases and 5 bases, with 20 bases remaining between them. The CDR3 bases are TGTGCCAGCAGCTCCCGGTCGACCACAGGGAAATATGGCTACACCTTC. It specifies CASSSRSTTGKYGYTF.

V is TRBV4-1 and J is TRBJ1-1; D is unclear. Germline V gene lookup returns CDR1 MGHRA and CDR2 YSYEKL. V lost 3 bases and J 2 bases, leaving 7 bases between the germline ends. The CDR3 spans 13 residues. The CDR3 nucleotides read TGCGCCAGCAGCCACCCAGGCAACACTGAAGCTTTCTTT. Its translation is CASSHPGNTEAFF.

Remarks on this clone: This CDR3 is also generated by other DNA sequences in the sample. The chain links TRBV7-2 to TRBJ2-7; 9 nucleotides match TRBD1. The CDR3 is made up of 14 amino acids. Germline V lookup: CDR1 SGHTA, CDR2 FQGNSA. Trimming removed 5 bases from V and 4 bases from J; junction bases left unmatched: 6. CDR3 sequence (DNA): TGTGCCAGCAGCGCGGGACAGGGACAGTACGAGCAGTACTTC. It translates to CASSAGQGQYEQYF.

The V gene is TRBV5-1, the J gene TRBJ1-4, with unresolved D. Germline lookup yields CDR1 SGHRS and CDR2 YFSETQ. This CDR3 has 13 residues. The V gene lost 3 bases and the J gene lost 8 bases, with 11 bases spanning the gap. CDR3 sequence reads: CASSSGSGEKLFF. CDR3 nucleotide sequence: TGCGCCAGCAGCTCGGGGAGCGGGGAAAAACTGTTTTTT.

The V and J genes are TRBV29-1 and TRBJ2-1, with D perhaps matching TRBD2 (6 bases). Deletions cut 5 bases from V and 5 bases from J, with 22 bases between. This CDR3 has 16 residues. CDR1 is SQVTM, CDR2 ANQGSEA, per germline. The CDR3 DNA is TGCAGCGTTCGCGGGGTCGTAGGAAGCGGTGACAATGAGCAGTTCTTC. The encoded protein is CSVRGVVGSGDNEQFF.

The chain combines TRBV11-3 with TRBJ2-1, with TRBD2 matching over 13 bases. Germline CDR1 reads SGHNT; CDR2 reads YENEEA. V trimming: 6 bases; J trimming: 6 bases; junction bases outside the gene matches: 5. The CDR3 is made up of 15 amino acids. The CDR3 is CASSHGLAGVNEQFF. CDR3 nucleotides: TGTGCCAGCAGTCACGGACTAGCGGGGGTCAATGAGCAGTTCTTC.

This rearrangement joins TRBV7-9 to TRBJ2-1, with 7 bases lining up with TRBD2. The germline gives CDR1 SEHNR, CDR2 FQNEAQ (reference sequence). The ends lost 5 bases at V and 3 bases at J; junction bases unmatched: 7. The CDR3 covers 15 residues. The CDR3 spells CASSTSGAYYNEQFF. For the CDR3, the DNA is TGTGCCAGCAGCACGAGCGGGGCTTACTACAATGAGCAGTTCTTC.

This chain joins TRBV10-3 and TRBJ1-2, with D perhaps TRBD1 (5 bases). This CDR3 has 11 residues. Germline V gives CDR1 ENHRY, CDR2 SYGVKD. Trimming left V 10 bases short and J 9 bases short, with 15 bases between. DNA of the CDR3: TGTGCCACCGTAGGGGATTCGCGCTACACCTTC. It yields the protein CATVGDSRYTF.

Only one count was recorded for this clone. The DNA for the CDR3 is TGTGCCAGCAGCCAGCCGGGACTAGCGGGCCTCACAATGGATACGCAGTATTTT. The encoded protein is CASSQPGLAGLTMDTQYF. The chain is built from TRBV4-2 and TRBJ2-3; 12 positions match TRBD2. Germline V gives CDR1 LGHNA, CDR2 YNFKEQ. This CDR3 has 18 residues. V was pared by 3 bases and J by 6 bases, with 13 bases of the junction left unmatched.

This sequence joins TRBV5-8 and TRBJ2-1, with 12 bases fitting TRBD1. This CDR3 is 15 amino acids long. Germline-derived CDR1 and CDR2 are SGHTS and YDEGEE. The trim removed 0 bases at V and 8 bases at J, leaving 3 bases unmatched. Here the CDR3 reads CASSLAGTGGDEQFF. The DNA of the CDR3 is TGTGCCAGCAGCTTGGCCGGGACAGGGGGCGATGAGCAGTTCTTC.

J is TRBJ2-7 and V is TRBV7-9, with D possibly matching TRBD1 (6 bases). The V and J ends lost 4 bases and 3 bases respectively, with 16 bases between them. The CDR3 sequence is 15 residues long. The germline CDR1 and CDR2 sequences are SEHNR and FQNEAQ (reference sequence). The CDR3 nucleotides are TGTGCCAGCAGCTATACGGACAGTCCTTTCTACGAGCAGTACTTC. Translated: CASSYTDSPFYEQYF.

The CDR3 spells CASSQPGGPTDTQYF. The CDR3 coding sequence is TGCGCCAGCAGCCAACCGGGGGGGCCCACAGATACGCAGTATTTT. This chain uses TRBV4-1 with TRBJ2-3, with 8 bases aligning to TRBD2. After removal of 2 bases from V and 2 bases from J, the junction contained 3 bases not matched to a gene. CDR3 length equals 15 residues. The germline gives CDR1 MGHRA, CDR2 YSYEKL.

The chain combines TRBV7-9 with TRBJ1-5; 7 bases agree with TRBD1. CDR3 size: 16 residues. Germline V gives CDR1 SEHNR, CDR2 FQNEAQ (reference sequence). Unmatched junction bases numbered 9, after V lost 0 bases and J lost 7 bases. Here the CDR3 reads CASSLAMTGQGQPQHF. In nucleotides, the CDR3 is TGTGCCAGCAGCTTAGCGATGACAGGGCAAGGACAGCCCCAGCATTTT. Full variable domain (remainder filled in from reference TRBV7-9 and TRBJ1-5): DTGVSQNPRHKITKRGQNVTFRCDPISEHNRLYWYRQTLGQGPEFLTYFQNEAQLEKSRLLSDRFSAERPKGSFSTLEIQRTEQGDSAMYLCASSLAMTGQGQPQHFGDGTRLSIL.

This chain connects TRBV6-4 to TRBJ1-2, with D possibly TRBD1 on 6 matching bases. V dropped 6 bases and J dropped 7 bases, with 18 bases sitting between them. CDR3 length: 14 residues. Germline-derived CDR1 and CDR2 are MRHNA and SNTAGT. CDR3 sequence (DNA): TGTGCCAGCAGCCCCGAGTACAGGGCGAGTGGCTACACCTTC. It encodes CASSPEYRASGYTF.

J is TRBJ2-2 and V is TRBV4-2, with 7 bases aligning to TRBD2. The germline V gene encodes CDR1 LGHNA and CDR2 YNFKEQ. This CDR3 spans 15 amino acids. The ends lost 1 base at V and 2 bases at J; junction bases unmatched: 1. CDR3 sequence: CASSQGEGNTGELFF. CDR3 sequence (DNA): TGTGCCAGCAGCCAAGGGGAGGGTAACACCGGGGAGCTGTTTTTT.

With respect to this clone: One end of the junction varies from germline; a read error may be responsible. This chain connects TRBV6-1 to TRBJ2-1; TRBD2 agrees at 9 bases. Germline-derived CDR1 and CDR2 are MNHNS and SASEGT. The CDR3 covers 13 residues. This CDR3 reads CAIRAGGYSEQFF. The CDR3 DNA reads as TGTGCCATACGGGCGGGGGGGTACAGTGAGCAGTTCTTC.